These 26 T cell receptor beta chains came from one sample sequenced in a study of blood T cell repertoires in COVID-19 (dated by TCRdb to 2020 to 2022). The receptor library was made with the immunoSEQ multiplex PCR assay. Held by TCRdb, this immuneACCESS table contains in-frame sequences only and omits some clones. Under half of the omission traces to an unresolved V gene where checked; the cause of the rest is unknown. The sample includes about 76,000 clones, with approximately 84% observed a single time. The biggest ten clones account for roughly 9.8% of the sample. The sample comprised peripheral blood. These receptor sequences come from a man aged 60 to 75 with COVID-19, enrolled during active disease.

This chain links TRBV6-5 with TRBJ1-5; D call uncertain. The CDR3 totals 15 residues. CDR1 is MNHEY and CDR2 is SVGAGI in the germline V gene. V lost 2 bases, J lost 3 bases, and 11 bases lay in between. DNA for the CDR3: TGTGCCAGCAGTTACACCGGGGAGATCAATCAGCCCCAGCATTTT. Encoded protein: CASSYTGEINQPQHF.

With respect to this clone: Its ends do not fully match the called genes, so a read error is possible. The chain carries TRBV3-1 (or the pseudogene TRBV3-2) and TRBJ2-5, with D possibly matching TRBD1 (5 bases). The CDR3 is made up of 13 amino acids. CDR1 is LGHDT, CDR2 YNNKEL, per germline (reference sequence). For the CDR3, the DNA is TGTGCCAGCAGCCAAGAAGGGGTTTTCTCCCCGGACTTC. This gives the protein CASSQEGVFSPDF.

The rearrangement uses TRBV7-6 and TRBJ1-6; 7 nucleotides match TRBD1. CDR1 and CDR2 (germline): SGHVS, FNYEAQ. This CDR3 region has 18 residues. The trim removed 1 base at V and 10 bases at J, leaving 16 bases unmatched. This CDR3 reads CASSLELRTGKGRSPLHF. The CDR3 DNA sequence: TGTGCCAGCAGCTTAGAATTAAGGACAGGTAAGGGAAGATCACCCCTCCACTTT.

The V call is TRBV6-5, the J call TRBJ2-3, with 8 bases lining up with TRBD1. The CDR3 spans 14 residues. Germline lookup yields CDR1 MNHEY and CDR2 SVGAGI. After removal of 10 bases from V and 4 bases from J, the junction contained 10 bases not matched to a gene. The CDR3 here is CATMTGVISDTQYF. In nucleotides, the CDR3 is TGTGCCACCATGACAGGGGTAATCTCAGATACGCAGTATTTT.

The V gene is TRBV27, the J gene TRBJ1-2; 7 bases are shared with TRBD1. With 5 bases clipped from V and 7 bases from J, the junction kept 10 bases outside the gene matches. The CDR3 loop spans 14 amino acids. CDR1 and CDR2 (germline): MNHEY, SMNVEV (reference sequence). This CDR3 is CASSAGDSLFGYTF. The CDR3, as DNA: TGTGCCAGCAGTGCCGGGGACAGCCTTTTTGGCTACACCTTC.

The chain recombines TRBV7-7 with TRBJ2-1; 8 positions agree with TRBD2. The V gene end was trimmed by 10 bases and the J gene end by 1 base; junction bases not matched to a gene: 15. The CDR3 extends over 17 amino acids. From germline, CDR1 is SSHAT and CDR2 FNYEAQ (reference sequence). The DNA of the CDR3 is TGTGCCACAGGCTCTGGGCGGGAGGTTTGGTCCTACAATGAGCAGTTCTTC. It specifies CATGSGREVWSYNEQFF.

This clone was recorded once. The chain recombines TRBV18 with TRBJ2-1; the match to TRBD2 covers 14 bases. The germline V gene has CDR1 KGHSH and CDR2 LQKENI. The trim removed 3 bases at V and 8 bases at J, leaving 3 bases unmatched. The CDR3 loop spans 15 amino acids. The CDR3 DNA reads as TGTGCCAGCTCACCGGGACTAGCGGGAGAGGATGAGCAGTTCTTC. Its protein is CASSPGLAGEDEQFF. Supplemented by reference TRBV18 and TRBJ2-1, the full variable domain reads NAGVMQNPRHLVRRRGQEARLRCSPMKGHSHVYWYRQLPEEGLKFMVYLQKENIIDESGMPKERFSAEFPKEGPSILRIQQVVRGDSAAYFCASSPGLAGEDEQFFGPGTRLTVL.

The genes are TRBV30 and TRBJ2-2; tentatively, D is TRBD1 (6 bases). The CDR3 length is 14 residues. Germline loops: CDR1 GTSNPN, CDR2 SVGIG (reference sequence). Trimming took off 5 bases at V and 2 bases at J, with 12 bases between the two ends. The CDR3 DNA reads as TGTGCCTGGGATCCGGGACAAAACACCGGGGAGCTGTTTTTT. Its translation is CAWDPGQNTGELFF.

V gene TRBV5-1 combines with J gene TRBJ2-1; 9 bases match TRBD2. Germline CDR1 and CDR2: SGHRS and YFSETQ. CDR3 size: 16 residues. With 4 bases clipped from V and 3 bases from J, the junction kept 8 bases outside the gene matches. DNA for the CDR3: TGCGCCAGCAGCATTGGGACTAGCCCCGACTACAATGAGCAGTTCTTC. This encodes CASSIGTSPDYNEQFF. The full variable domain, completed using reference TRBV5-1 and TRBJ2-1, is KAGVTQTPRYLIKTRGQQVTLSCSPISGHRSVSWYQQTPGQGLQFLFEYFSETQRNKGNFPGRFSGRQFSNSRSEMNVSTLELGDSALYLCASSIGTSPDYNEQFFGPGTRLTVL.

The table lists this clone with a few counts. V is TRBV3-1 (or the pseudogene TRBV3-2) and J is TRBJ1-6; 12 bases are shared with TRBD1. Per germline, CDR1 LGHDT and CDR2 YNNKEL (reference sequence). There are 17 residues in the CDR3. V shed 1 base and J 10 bases; nucleotides not matched to a gene: 8. The DNA of the CDR3 is TGTGCCAGCAGCCAAGGGGGACAGGGGGCCCGGGGCTCACCCCTCCACTTT. Protein sequence: CASSQGGQGARGSPLHF.

The rearrangement uses TRBV10-3 and TRBJ1-2; 10 bases are shared with TRBD1. The CDR3 has 12 residues. Trimming removed 7 bases from V and 6 bases from J; junction bases left unmatched: 2. Germline CDR1 is ENHRY and CDR2 is SYGVKD. This chain's CDR3 is CAITGTGDGYTF. DNA for the CDR3: TGTGCCATCACCGGGACAGGGGATGGCTACACCTTC.

The rearrangement uses TRBV5-6 and TRBJ1-1; 9 nucleotides agree with TRBD1. With V trimmed by 1 base and J by 8 bases, 12 bases remained unmatched. CDR3 length equals 16 residues. In germline, CDR1 is SGHDT, CDR2 YYEEEE. CDR3 amino acids: CASSLFGTGKGSEAFF. Written as DNA, the CDR3 is TGTGCCAGCAGCTTGTTCGGGACAGGGAAGGGGTCCGAAGCTTTCTTT.

The chain employs TRBV5-1 and TRBJ1-4, with D unresolved. The CDR3 has 14 amino acids. Per the germline V gene, CDR1 is SGHRS and CDR2 is YFSETQ. V was pared by 0 bases and J by 3 bases, with 6 bases between. The CDR3 here is CASSLGSANEKLFF. The CDR3 nucleotides are TGCGCCAGCAGCTTGGGGAGTGCTAATGAAAAACTGTTTTTT.

This chain connects TRBV2 to TRBJ2-2, with D possibly TRBD2 on 7 matching bases. V gave up 5 bases and J gave up 0 bases, with 13 bases separating them. Germline V lookup: CDR1 SNHLY, CDR2 FYNNEI. The CDR3 is 16 residues long. The CDR3 nucleotides read TGTGCCAGCAGTTTCGGGGGGCTATCGAACACCGGGGAGCTGTTTTTT. Amino acid sequence: CASSFGGLSNTGELFF.

The chain combines TRBV13 with TRBJ2-7, with no clear D. Per germline, CDR1 PRHDT and CDR2 FYEKMQ (reference sequence). The CDR3 consists of 12 residues. The V end was cut by 0 bases, the J end by 3 bases, with 3 bases between. The CDR3 sequence: CASSLGSYEQYF. The DNA of the CDR3 is TGTGCCAGCAGCTTAGGCAGCTACGAGCAGTACTTC.

The V gene is TRBV27, the J gene TRBJ1-2; 7 nucleotides match TRBD1. Trimming at V came to 2 bases and at J to 6 bases, leaving 9 bases not matched to a gene. Germline V gene sequence: CDR1 MNHEY, CDR2 SMNVEV (reference sequence). The CDR3 loop spans 15 amino acids. The CDR3 here is CASSLGLGRGNGYTF. CDR3 sequence (DNA): TGTGCCAGCAGTTTAGGTTTGGGCAGGGGGAATGGCTACACCTTC.

This rearrangement joins TRBV5-6 to TRBJ1-2, with 7 bases aligning to TRBD1. The junction had 7 bases not matched to a gene; V was cut back by 4 bases and J by 7 bases. The CDR3 has 13 residues. The germline V gene encodes CDR1 SGHDT and CDR2 YYEEEE. CDR3 sequence: CASSPRNRGGYTF. DNA for the CDR3: TGTGCCAGCAGCCCAAGGAACAGGGGTGGCTACACCTTC.

The chain is built from TRBV6-1 and TRBJ2-5, with 12 nucleotides matching TRBD2. This CDR3 region has 17 residues. V was clipped by 2 bases and J by 3 bases; unmatched bases: 7. CDR1 and CDR2 from the germline V gene are MNHNS and SASEGT. In DNA form, the CDR3 reads TGTGCCAGCAGTGAAATAGGGACTAGCGGGCCGGAAGAGACCCAGTACTTC. This translates into CASSEIGTSGPEETQYF.

J is TRBJ1-3 and V is TRBV27; TRBD1 is a possible D gene (6 bases). Trimming cost V 3 bases and J 8 bases, with 11 bases left between them. Germline CDR1 MNHEY, CDR2 SMNVEV (reference sequence). The CDR3 sequence is 13 residues long. As DNA, the CDR3 is TGTGCCAGCAGTTTCAGGGAGGGGGACACCATATATTTT. This translates into CASSFREGDTIYF.

The CDR3 is CASSLQGNTEAFF. As DNA, the CDR3 is TGTGCCAGTAGTTTACAGGGGAACACTGAAGCTTTCTTT. The gene calls are TRBV19 and TRBJ1-1, with D possibly matching TRBD1 (6 bases). Between the trimmed V and J ends, which lost 5 bases and 1 base, there was a span of 8 bases. Per the germline V gene, CDR1 is LNHDA and CDR2 is SQIVND (reference sequence). The length of the CDR3 is 13 residues.

This chain connects TRBV7-3 to TRBJ2-1; D gene uncertain. Trimming took off 1 base at V and 5 bases at J, with 9 bases between the two ends. In germline, CDR1 is SGHTA, CDR2 FQGTGA. CDR3 length equals 14 residues. The CDR3 coding sequence is TGTGCCAGCAGCTTAAGTGTGTTAAACAATGAGCAGTTCTTC. As protein: CASSLSVLNNEQFF.

Notes on this clone: Different DNA sequences within this sample yield the same CDR3. V is TRBV19 and J is TRBJ2-2, with 7 bases matching TRBD1. CDR3 length equals 15 residues. V was clipped by 3 bases and J by 1 base; unmatched bases: 2. The germline V gene encodes CDR1 LNHDA and CDR2 SQIVND (reference sequence). For the CDR3, the DNA is TGTGCCAGTAGTATCGGACAGGTGAACACCGGGGAGCTGTTTTTT. Translating gives CASSIGQVNTGELFF.

The J gene is TRBJ2-7, the V gene TRBV23-1, with 7 nucleotides matching TRBD1. TRBV23-1 has ORF status, its function being uncertain. The CDR3 sequence is 16 residues long. The V segment lost 0 bases and the J segment 6 bases; nucleotides outside the gene matches: 11. The CDR3 protein is CASSQSRRDRKGEQYF. CDR3 bases: TGCGCCAGCAGTCAATCAAGAAGGGACAGAAAAGGCGAGCAGTACTTC.

This rearrangement joins TRBV29-1 to TRBJ2-5; 8 bases fit TRBD2. V trimming: 3 bases; J trimming: 5 bases; junction bases outside the gene matches: 8. In germline, CDR1 is SQVTM, CDR2 ANQGSEA. The CDR3 covers 14 residues. This CDR3 is CSVEFAGGGETQYF. The DNA of the CDR3 is TGCAGCGTTGAGTTCGCGGGGGGTGGCGAGACCCAGTACTTC.

The rearrangement joins TRBV24-1 to TRBJ2-1, with TRBD2 identical over 9 bases. The CDR3 runs 16 residues. Germline-derived CDR1 and CDR2 are KGHDR and SFDVKD. V lost 5 bases, J lost 3 bases, and 7 bases stayed unmatched. The CDR3: CATSGASGTVYNEQFF. The CDR3 coding sequence is TGTGCCACCAGTGGGGCTAGCGGGACTGTCTACAATGAGCAGTTCTTC.

The J gene is TRBJ2-4, the V gene TRBV21-1; the D segment call TRBD2 is taken from the table without a DNA check. TRBV21-1 is designated a pseudogene. The CDR3 contains 14 residues. The CDR3 sequence: CASSASLEGNIQYF. The CDR3 region has the DNA TGTGCCAGCAGCGCTAGCCTGGAAGGAAACATTCAGTACTTC.